Listed below are T cell receptor beta chains from one sample, sequenced in a study of glioma-infiltrating T cells. Using its own MiXCR run on the multiplex PCR reads, TCRdb lists one record per CDR3 protein. The sample has over 100,000 distinct CDR3 sequences, less than 30% seen once. Sequencing used glioma tissue, nonneoplastic brain tissue, or PBMCs (not recorded which). The source is a human donor with low-grade glioma or glioblastoma, undergoing nonglioma brain surgery, or in good health (not recorded which). The CDR3 runs from the conserved cysteine through the conserved F or W. The order of the fields is J gene, clone size, D gene, V gene, CDR3 DNA, CDR3 protein. D genes are given only for firm matches. Rows give clone size only sometimes, using once, few, many, or a class for an expanded clone.

TRBJ2-1 | many | TRBD2 | TRBV9 | TGTGCCAGCAGCGTAAGGCCTAGCGGGGTCTCCGATGAGCAGTTCTTC | CASSVRPSGVSDEQFF
TRBJ1-1 | few | . | TRBV3-1 | TGTGCCAGCGTGGGATCCGGGACGCTGGCAGCTTTCTTT | CASVGSGTLAAFF
TRBJ2-3 | many | . | TRBV4-3 | TGCGCCAGCAGCCCCCAGACGACAGATACGCAGTATTTT | CASSPQTTDTQYF
TRBJ1-4 | few | . | TRBV29-1 | TGCAGCGTTGAACGTCGAGGGATTAATGAAAAACTGTTTTTT | CSVERRGINEKLFF
TRBJ2-2 | . | . | TRBV7-2 | TGTGCCAGCAGCTTAGTTGAAGGAATGAACACCGGGGAGCTGTTTTTT | CASSLVEGMNTGELFF
TRBJ1-1 | many | . | TRBV7-2 | TGTGCCAGCAGGGTCGACAGGAACACTGAAGCTTTCTTT | CASRVDRNTEAFF
TRBJ1-6 | many | TRBD1 | TRBV28 | TGTGCCAGCAGTGCCCCGGGACAGTATAATTCACCCCTCCACTTT | CASSAPGQYNSPLHF
TRBJ1-5 | . | TRBD1 | TRBV10-3 | TGTGCCATCAGTGAATGGGGACAGGCCTTGGATTTT | CAISEWGQALDF
TRBJ1-2 | many | . | TRBV7-2 | TGTGCCAGCACCTTAGACAGGAACTATGGCTACACCTTC | CASTLDRNYGYTF
TRBJ2-5 | many | . | TRBV7-2 | TGTGCCAGCGGGCTCACAGAGACCCAGTACTTC | CASGLTETQYF
TRBJ1-5 | many | . | TRBV19 | TGTGCCAGCCAGGGGTTAATTCAGCCCCAGCATTTT | CASQGLIQPQHF
TRBJ1-5 | many | . | TRBV19 | TGTGCCAGTAGTAGAGGGTTTCAGCCCCAGCATTTT | CASSRGFQPQHF
TRBJ2-7 | . | . | TRBV5-6 | TGTGCCAGCAGCTTGGCGGGAGACTCGAGGCCCTACGAGCAGTACTTC | CASSLAGDSRPYEQYF
TRBJ2-1 | . | TRBD2 | TRBV11-3 | TGTGCCAGCAGCTTAGGGGAGGGTGAGCAGTTCTTC | CASSLGEGEQFF
TRBJ2-1 | . | . | TRBV20-1 | TGCAGTGCTTATATTCAGGCGATTCCCTATGAGCAGTTCTTC | CSAYIQAIPYEQFF
TRBJ2-7 | many | . | TRBV7-9 | TGTGCCAGCAGCTCTGCAGTCTACGAGCAGTACTTC | CASSSAVYEQYF
TRBJ2-5 | few | TRBD1 | TRBV7-2 | TGTGCCAGCAGCTTATCAGGACAGGGCTATAGCCAAGAGACCCAGTACTTC | CASSLSGQGYSQETQYF
TRBJ2-1 | many | . | TRBV6-2/TRBV6-3 | TGTGCCAGCAGTTACCGAGGGAGTCAGGCTAACAATGAGCAGTTCTTC | CASSYRGSQANNEQFF
TRBJ2-2 | many | . | TRBV20-1 | TGCAGTGCTAGAGATGGTGGGCAGCTATACACCGGGGAGCTGTTTTTT | CSARDGGQLYTGELFF
TRBJ1-1 | many | . | TRBV28 | TGTGCCAGCACCGAGGGGCAGCGAACTGAAGCTTTCTTT | CASTEGQRTEAFF
TRBJ2-3 | many | . | TRBV28 | TGTGCCAGCAGTTCAGGGGAGTATGATACGCAGTATTTT | CASSSGEYDTQYF
TRBJ2-1 | many | . | TRBV7-2 | TGTGCCAGCAGCGCAGGACTGTACAATGAGCAGTTCTTC | CASSAGLYNEQFF
TRBJ2-7 | many | TRBD2 | TRBV5-1 | TGCGCCAGCAGACTAGCGGCCTCCTACGAGCAGTACTTC | CASRLAASYEQYF
TRBJ1-2 | many | . | TRBV19 | TGTGCCAGTAGCAAGACAGATGACTATGGCTACACCTTC | CASSKTDDYGYTF
TRBJ2-3 | many | . | TRBV2 | TGTGCCAGCAGCCGTGACAGCCCAGATACGCAGTATTTT | CASSRDSPDTQYF
TRBJ1-5 | few | . | TRBV30 | TGTGCCTGGAGTCTGGGGATAGGGGGGGCGAGCAATCAGCCCCAGCATTTT | CAWSLGIGGASNQPQHF